The 4 T cell receptor beta chains below all came from one sample that was sequenced in a study of HIV-infected patients and healthy controls (dated by TCRdb to between 2014 and 2016). Library creation used 5' RACE. The instrument given in TCRdb is Illumina MiSeq. Roughly 490 ng RNA was reverse transcribed with SuperScript III using primers against the alpha and beta constant regions. Separate alpha and beta chain libraries were generated by chain-specific third strand synthesis with multiplexing indices. The public reads were reprocessed in TCRdb via fastp at Q25 and MiXCR, keeping in-frame beta chains. Rows are unified per CDR3 protein, each entry keeping the most common DNA and genes. This sample is represented by about 14,000 distinct CDR3 sequences; roughly 9.6% of them were singletons. The ten biggest clones cover about 6.3% of the sample. Whole blood was used without cell fractionation, so all unsorted peripheral T cells were reflected in the repertoire.

Sequencing was performed on blood. These receptors came from an adult in good health.

The chain uses TRBV5-1 and TRBJ2-7; 9 nucleotides agree with TRBD1. Looked up from germline, CDR1 is SGHRS and CDR2 is YFSETQ. CDR3 size: 15 residues. Trimming took 3 bases from V and 4 from J; bases not matched to a gene: 8. As DNA, the CDR3 is TGCGCCAGCAGCTCTGGGACAGGGAGTTGGTACGAGCAGTACTTC. Residues: CASSSGTGSWYEQYF.

This clonotype appeared many times. The chain has TRBV20-1 and TRBJ2-7; D unresolved. The V and J ends lost 2 bases and 3 bases respectively, with 11 bases between them. Germline V gene lookup returns CDR1 DFQATT and CDR2 SNEGSKA (reference sequence). This CDR3 contains 13 residues. For the CDR3, the DNA is TGCAGTGCTAGACGCCTTCTCAGCTACGAGCAGTACTTC. Its translation is CSARRLLSYEQYF.

By share, this clonotype counts as medium-sized (0.01 to 0.1%). DNA of the CDR3: TGCAGTGCTAGAGAGGCGGGAGTACGGGAGACCCAGTACTTC. Translated: CSAREAGVRETQYF. The V call is TRBV20-1, the J call TRBJ2-5; 7 bases are shared with TRBD2. The CDR3 is made up of 14 amino acids. Germline lookup yields CDR1 DFQATT and CDR2 SNEGSKA (reference sequence). J gave up 5 bases and V 0 bases, and 6 bases lay outside the gene matches.

There are many counts of this clonotype. The V gene is TRBV18, the J gene TRBJ1-4; D is possibly TRBD1 (5 bases). The CDR3 has 16 residues. V dropped 3 bases and J dropped 3 bases, with 14 bases sitting between them. The germline V gene has CDR1 KGHSH and CDR2 LQKENI. Here the CDR3 reads CASSPRPQGPNEKLFF. The DNA for the CDR3 is TGTGCCAGCTCACCCCGGCCCCAGGGCCCTAATGAAAAACTGTTTTTT.